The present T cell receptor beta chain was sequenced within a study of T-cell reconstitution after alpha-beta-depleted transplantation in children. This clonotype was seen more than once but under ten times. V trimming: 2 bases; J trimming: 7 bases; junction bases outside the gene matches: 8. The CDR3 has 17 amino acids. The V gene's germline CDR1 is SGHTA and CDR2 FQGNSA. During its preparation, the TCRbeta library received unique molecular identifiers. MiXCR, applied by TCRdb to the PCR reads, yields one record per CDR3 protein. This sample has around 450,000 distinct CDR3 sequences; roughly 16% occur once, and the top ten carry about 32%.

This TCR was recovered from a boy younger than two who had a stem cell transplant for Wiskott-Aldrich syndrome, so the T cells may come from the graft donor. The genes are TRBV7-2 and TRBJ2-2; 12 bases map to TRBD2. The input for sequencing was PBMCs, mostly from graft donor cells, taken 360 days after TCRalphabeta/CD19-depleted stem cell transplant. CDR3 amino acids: CASSLSRLAGEVGELFF. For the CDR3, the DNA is TGTGCCAGCAGCTTATCCCGACTAGCGGGAGAGGTCGGGGAGCTGTTTTTT.